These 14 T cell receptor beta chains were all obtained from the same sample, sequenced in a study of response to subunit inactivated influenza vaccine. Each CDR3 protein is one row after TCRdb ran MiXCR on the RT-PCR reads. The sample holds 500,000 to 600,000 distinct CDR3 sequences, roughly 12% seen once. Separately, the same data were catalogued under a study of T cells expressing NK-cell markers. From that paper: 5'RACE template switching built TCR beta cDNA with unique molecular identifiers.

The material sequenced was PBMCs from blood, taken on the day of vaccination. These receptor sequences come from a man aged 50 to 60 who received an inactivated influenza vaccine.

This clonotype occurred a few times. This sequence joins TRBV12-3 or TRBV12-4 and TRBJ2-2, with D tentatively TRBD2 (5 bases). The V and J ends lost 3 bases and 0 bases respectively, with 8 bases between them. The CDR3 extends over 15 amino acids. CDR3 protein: CASSFGVPNTGELFF. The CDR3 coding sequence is TGTGCCAGCAGTTTCGGGGTTCCGAACACCGGGGAGCTGTTTTTT.

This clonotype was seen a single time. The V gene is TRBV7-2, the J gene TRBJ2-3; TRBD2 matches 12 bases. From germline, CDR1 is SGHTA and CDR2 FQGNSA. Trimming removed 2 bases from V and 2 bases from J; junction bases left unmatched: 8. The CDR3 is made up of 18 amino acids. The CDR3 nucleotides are TGTGCCAGCAGCTTACCGTTTCTAGCGGGAGGGCCCACAGATACGCAGTATTTT. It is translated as CASSLPFLAGGPTDTQYF. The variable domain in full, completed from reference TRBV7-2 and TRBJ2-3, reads GAGVSQSPSNKVTEKGKDVELRCDPISGHTALYWYRQSLGQGLEFLIYFQGNSAPDKSGLPSDRFSAERTGGSVSTLTIQRTQQEDSAVYLCASSLPFLAGGPTDTQYFGPGTRLTVL.

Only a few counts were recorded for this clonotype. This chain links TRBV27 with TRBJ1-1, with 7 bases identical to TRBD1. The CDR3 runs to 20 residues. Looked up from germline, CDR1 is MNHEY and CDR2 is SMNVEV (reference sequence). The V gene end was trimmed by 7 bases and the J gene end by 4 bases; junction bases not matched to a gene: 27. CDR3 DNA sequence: TGTGCCAGCACCCCCCGGCCTCGACAGGGTGGTTCTTCTCTAGGCACTGAAGCTTTCTTT. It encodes CASTPRPRQGGSSLGTEAFF.

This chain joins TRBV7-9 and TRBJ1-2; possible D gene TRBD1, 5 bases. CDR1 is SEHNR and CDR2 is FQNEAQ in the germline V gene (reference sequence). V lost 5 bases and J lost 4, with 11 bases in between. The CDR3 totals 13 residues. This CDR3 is CASSERQTYGYTF. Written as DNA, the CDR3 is TGTGCCAGCAGCGAAAGACAGACCTATGGCTACACCTTC. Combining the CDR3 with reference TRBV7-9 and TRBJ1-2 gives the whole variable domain DTGVSQNPRHKITKRGQNVTFRCDPISEHNRLYWYRQTLGQGPEFLTYFQNEAQLEKSRLLSDRFSAERPKGSFSTLEIQRTEQGDSAMYLCASSERQTYGYTFGSGTRLTVV.

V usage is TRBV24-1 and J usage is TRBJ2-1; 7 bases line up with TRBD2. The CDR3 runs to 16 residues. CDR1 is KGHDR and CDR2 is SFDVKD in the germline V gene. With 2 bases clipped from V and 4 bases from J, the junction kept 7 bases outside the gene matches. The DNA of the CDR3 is TGTGCCACCAGTGATTGGGGGGGGGACTCTTACAATGAGCAGTTCTTC. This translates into CATSDWGGDSYNEQFF.

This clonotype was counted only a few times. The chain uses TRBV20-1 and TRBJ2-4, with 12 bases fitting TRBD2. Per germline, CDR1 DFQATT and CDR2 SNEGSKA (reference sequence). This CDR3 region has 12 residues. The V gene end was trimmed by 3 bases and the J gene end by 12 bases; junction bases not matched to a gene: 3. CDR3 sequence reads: CSASRLAGDQYF. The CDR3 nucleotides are TGCAGTGCTAGCCGACTAGCGGGAGATCAGTACTTC.

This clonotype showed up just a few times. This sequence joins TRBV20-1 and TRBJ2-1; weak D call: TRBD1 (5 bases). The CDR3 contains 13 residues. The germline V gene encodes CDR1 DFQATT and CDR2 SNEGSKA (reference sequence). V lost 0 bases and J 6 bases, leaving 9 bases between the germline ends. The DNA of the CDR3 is TGCAGTGCTAGAGATACCAGGGCCAATGAGCAGTTCTTC. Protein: CSARDTRANEQFF.

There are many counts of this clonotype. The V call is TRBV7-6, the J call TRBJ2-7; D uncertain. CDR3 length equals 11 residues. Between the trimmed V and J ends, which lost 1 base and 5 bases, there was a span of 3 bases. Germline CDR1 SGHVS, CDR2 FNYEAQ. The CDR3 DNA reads TGTGCCAGCAGCTTAGACAACGAGCAGTACTTC. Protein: CASSLDNEQYF.

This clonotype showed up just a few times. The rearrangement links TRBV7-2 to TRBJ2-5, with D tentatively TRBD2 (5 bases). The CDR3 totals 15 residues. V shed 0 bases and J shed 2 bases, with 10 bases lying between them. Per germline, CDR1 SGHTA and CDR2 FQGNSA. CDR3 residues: CASSLASGVQETQYF. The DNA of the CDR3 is TGTGCCAGCAGCTTAGCGTCCGGGGTACAAGAGACCCAGTACTTC.

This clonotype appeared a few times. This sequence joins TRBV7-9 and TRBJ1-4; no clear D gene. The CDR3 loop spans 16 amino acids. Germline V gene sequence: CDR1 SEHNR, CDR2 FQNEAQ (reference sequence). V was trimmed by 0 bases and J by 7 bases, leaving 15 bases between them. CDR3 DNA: TGTGCCAGCAGCTTAGCCAACCCACCCACGGGTGAAAAACTGTTTTTT. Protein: CASSLANPPTGEKLFF.

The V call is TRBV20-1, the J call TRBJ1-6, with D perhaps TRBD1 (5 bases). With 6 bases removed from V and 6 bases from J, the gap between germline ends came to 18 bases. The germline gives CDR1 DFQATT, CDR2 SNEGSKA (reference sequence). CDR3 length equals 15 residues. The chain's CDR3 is CSAWGRASSNSPLHF. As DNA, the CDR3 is TGCAGTGCCTGGGGGAGGGCGTCCAGTAATTCACCCCTCCACTTT.

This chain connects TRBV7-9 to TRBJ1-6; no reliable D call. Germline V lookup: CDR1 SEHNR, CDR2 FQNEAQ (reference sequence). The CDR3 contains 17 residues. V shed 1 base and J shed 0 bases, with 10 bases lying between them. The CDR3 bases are TGTGCCAGCAGCTTAGGTCAGGAGAGCTCCTATAATTCACCCCTCCACTTT. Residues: CASSLGQESSYNSPLHF.

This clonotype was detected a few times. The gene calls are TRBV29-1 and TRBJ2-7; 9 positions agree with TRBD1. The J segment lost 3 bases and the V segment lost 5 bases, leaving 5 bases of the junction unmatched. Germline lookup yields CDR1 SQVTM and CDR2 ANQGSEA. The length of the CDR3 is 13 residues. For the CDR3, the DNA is TGCAGCGTTCCGGGACAGGGTGGCTACGAGCAGTACTTC. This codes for CSVPGQGGYEQYF.

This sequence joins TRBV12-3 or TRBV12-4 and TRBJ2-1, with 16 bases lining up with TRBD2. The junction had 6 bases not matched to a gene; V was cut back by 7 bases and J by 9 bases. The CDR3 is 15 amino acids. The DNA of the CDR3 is TGTGCCAGCAATCCGGGACTAGCGGGGGGGCGTGAGCAGTTCTTC. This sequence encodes CASNPGLAGGREQFF.